These T cell receptor beta chains were read from a single sample in a study of OX40 agonist ivuxolimab in advanced cancers. Method: immunoSEQ multiplex PCR; TCRdb's copy keeps in-frame clones and lacks some. The sample shows roughly 70,000 clones, roughly four fifths of them seen only once. Sample: CD4+ or CD8+ T cells sorted from blood, taken in a trial of the OX40 agonist ivuxolimab. These receptors were obtained from an adult with an advanced solid tumor such as melanoma, head and neck, liver or kidney cancer. CDR3s include the opening cysteine and the closing phenylalanine or tryptophan. The order of the fields is D gene, clone size, J gene, V gene, CDR3 protein, CDR3 DNA. The D gene is left open where the match is weak. Clone size is given for some rows only: seen once, a few or many times, or a class if the clone is expanded.

d_gene: .; abundance: .; j_gene: TRBJ1-2; v_gene: TRBV18; CDR3aa: CASSPRRENPYGYTF; CDR3nt: TGTGCCAGCTCACCGCGCCGGGAAAACCCCTATGGCTACACCTTC
d_gene: TRBD2; abundance: few; j_gene: TRBJ2-7; v_gene: TRBV7-2; CDR3aa: CASRTGGESYEQYF; CDR3nt: TGTGCCAGCAGGACCGGGGGGGAATCCTACGAGCAGTACTTC
d_gene: .; abundance: .; j_gene: TRBJ2-5; v_gene: TRBV10-3; CDR3aa: CATKNAGPGETQYF; CDR3nt: TGTGCCACAAAGAACGCGGGGCCGGGGGAGACCCAGTACTTC
d_gene: .; abundance: few; j_gene: TRBJ1-4; v_gene: TRBV15; CDR3aa: CATSRDSNEKLFF; CDR3nt: TGTGCCACCAGCAGAGATTCCAATGAAAAACTGTTTTTT
d_gene: .; abundance: .; j_gene: TRBJ1-2; v_gene: TRBV6-5; CDR3aa: CATQGNYGYTF; CDR3nt: TGTGCCACCCAGGGGAACTATGGCTACACCTTC
d_gene: .; abundance: .; j_gene: TRBJ2-3; v_gene: TRBV7-3; CDR3aa: CASRFRTLTQYF; CDR3nt: TGTGCCAGCAGATTCCGTACTCTTACGCAGTATTTT
d_gene: .; abundance: .; j_gene: TRBJ2-7; v_gene: TRBV7-6; CDR3aa: CASSPGLQPYEQYF; CDR3nt: TGTGCCAGCAGCCCGGGACTTCAGCCCTACGAGCAGTACTTC
d_gene: .; abundance: .; j_gene: TRBJ1-3; v_gene: TRBV27; CDR3aa: CASSSHLSGNTIYF; CDR3nt: TGTGCCAGCAGTTCACACCTCTCTGGAAACACCATATATTTT
d_gene: .; abundance: few; j_gene: TRBJ2-7; v_gene: TRBV28; CDR3aa: CASRTGAYEQYF; CDR3nt: TGTGCCAGCAGGACAGGAGCCTACGAGCAGTACTTC
d_gene: TRBD1; abundance: .; j_gene: TRBJ2-6; v_gene: TRBV25-1; CDR3aa: CASTGTDYSGANVLTF; CDR3nt: TGTGCCAGCACAGGGACAGACTATTCTGGGGCCAACGTCCTGACTTTC
d_gene: TRBD2; abundance: once; j_gene: TRBJ2-7; v_gene: TRBV28; CDR3aa: CASSSPQREQGEQYF; CDR3nt: TGTGCCAGCAGTTCTCCTCAGCGGGAGCAAGGGGAGCAGTACTTC
d_gene: TRBD1; abundance: once; j_gene: TRBJ2-7; v_gene: TRBV7-2; CDR3aa: CASSTGQGLFYEQYF; CDR3nt: TGTGCCAGCAGCACGGGACAGGGCCTGTTCTACGAGCAGTACTTC
d_gene: .; abundance: .; j_gene: TRBJ1-2; v_gene: TRBV6-6; CDR3aa: CASSRRGNYGYTF; CDR3nt: TGTGCCAGCAGCCGCAGGGGCAACTATGGCTACACCTTC
d_gene: TRBD1; abundance: .; j_gene: TRBJ1-3; v_gene: TRBV9; CDR3aa: CASSVGQASGNTIYF; CDR3nt: TGTGCCAGCAGCGTGGGACAGGCCTCTGGAAACACCATATATTTT
d_gene: .; abundance: .; j_gene: TRBJ2-7; v_gene: TRBV5-1; CDR3aa: CASSLVPGSTDGKQYF; CDR3nt: TGCGCCAGCAGCTTGGTCCCCGGAAGTACGGACGGAAAGCAGTACTTC
d_gene: .; abundance: .; j_gene: TRBJ2-7; v_gene: TRBV28; CDR3aa: CASSENPTVPYEQYF; CDR3nt: TGTGCCAGCAGTGAAAACCCGACGGTTCCCTACGAGCAGTACTTC
d_gene: .; abundance: few; j_gene: TRBJ2-1; v_gene: TRBV28; CDR3aa: CASTTSVRGRFF; CDR3nt: TGTGCCAGCACCACCTCCGTGCGGGGTCGGTTCTTC
d_gene: .; abundance: .; j_gene: TRBJ2-6; v_gene: TRBV28; CDR3aa: CASSFGVGAGANVLTF; CDR3nt: TGTGCCAGCAGTTTTGGGGTGGGGGCTGGGGCCAACGTCCTGACTTTC
d_gene: TRBD1; abundance: .; j_gene: TRBJ2-5; v_gene: TRBV5-6; CDR3aa: CASSLWDSQETQYF; CDR3nt: TGTGCCAGCAGCTTGTGGGACAGCCAAGAGACCCAGTACTTC
d_gene: .; abundance: .; j_gene: TRBJ1-1; v_gene: TRBV28; CDR3aa: CASSPVWGATEAFF; CDR3nt: TGTGCCAGCAGTCCCGTGTGGGGGGCGACTGAAGCTTTCTTT
d_gene: TRBD2; abundance: .; j_gene: TRBJ2-7; v_gene: TRBV2; CDR3aa: CASGLAGGVEQYF; CDR3nt: TGTGCCAGCGGACTAGCGGGGGGGGTCGAGCAGTACTTC
d_gene: TRBD1; abundance: few; j_gene: TRBJ2-2; v_gene: TRBV10-3; CDR3aa: CAISVGGFTGELFF; CDR3nt: TGTGCCATCAGCGTAGGGGGCTTCACCGGGGAGCTGTTTTTT
d_gene: .; abundance: few; j_gene: TRBJ2-3; v_gene: TRBV2; CDR3aa: CASSELHTASQGDTQYF; CDR3nt: TGTGCCAGCAGTGAATTGCATACGGCTAGCCAAGGAGATACGCAGTATTTT
d_gene: .; abundance: .; j_gene: TRBJ1-2; v_gene: TRBV6-1; CDR3aa: CASTVGGVYGYTF; CDR3nt: TGTGCCAGCACTGTGGGGGGCGTCTATGGCTACACCTTC
d_gene: TRBD1; abundance: few; j_gene: TRBJ1-1; v_gene: TRBV7-2; CDR3aa: CASSFDRESEAFF; CDR3nt: TGTGCCAGCAGCTTCGACAGGGAAAGTGAAGCTTTCTTT
d_gene: .; abundance: .; j_gene: TRBJ1-5; v_gene: TRBV7-2; CDR3aa: CASSLDGFQPQHF; CDR3nt: TGTGCCAGCAGCTTAGATGGTTTTCAGCCCCAGCATTTT
d_gene: .; abundance: .; j_gene: TRBJ1-2; v_gene: TRBV7-8; CDR3aa: CASSLPFGGGQNYTF; CDR3nt: TGTGCCAGCAGCCTACCCTTCGGGGGCGGACAAAACTACACCTTC
d_gene: .; abundance: .; j_gene: TRBJ1-2; v_gene: TRBV15; CDR3aa: CATSRERFRAVGYGYTF; CDR3nt: TGTGCCACCAGCAGAGAAAGATTCAGGGCAGTTGGCTATGGCTACACCTTC
d_gene: .; abundance: few; j_gene: TRBJ2-3; v_gene: TRBV7-9; CDR3aa: CASSIAITDTQYF; CDR3nt: TGTGCCAGCAGCATAGCCATTACAGATACGCAGTATTTT
d_gene: TRBD1; abundance: .; j_gene: TRBJ2-5; v_gene: TRBV25-1; CDR3aa: CASTRDRAQETQYF; CDR3nt: TGTGCCAGCACCCGGGACAGGGCCCAGGAGACCCAGTACTTC
d_gene: .; abundance: .; j_gene: TRBJ2-1; v_gene: TRBV4-1; CDR3aa: CASSQVWTGAGGEQFF; CDR3nt: TGCGCCAGCAGCCAAGTATGGACGGGGGCCGGAGGTGAGCAGTTCTTC
d_gene: .; abundance: .; j_gene: TRBJ1-3; v_gene: TRBV29-1; CDR3aa: CSVEVGNTIYF; CDR3nt: TGCAGCGTTGAGGTCGGAAACACCATATATTTT
d_gene: .; abundance: .; j_gene: TRBJ2-7; v_gene: TRBV19; CDR3aa: CASSIGGRGVEQYF; CDR3nt: TGTGCCAGTAGTATTGGAGGCAGGGGAGTCGAGCAGTACTTC
d_gene: .; abundance: .; j_gene: TRBJ2-2; v_gene: TRBV5-4; CDR3aa: CASSLRAGNTGELFF; CDR3nt: TGTGCCAGCAGCTTGAGGGCGGGAAACACCGGGGAGCTGTTTTTT
d_gene: .; abundance: .; j_gene: TRBJ1-1; v_gene: TRBV2; CDR3aa: CASTISSTEAFF; CDR3nt: TGTGCCAGCACGATATCTAGCACTGAAGCTTTCTTT
d_gene: TRBD1; abundance: .; j_gene: TRBJ2-1; v_gene: TRBV7-9; CDR3aa: CASSPTGATSYNEQFF; CDR3nt: TGTGCCAGCAGCCCGACAGGGGCGACCTCCTACAATGAGCAGTTCTTC
d_gene: .; abundance: .; j_gene: TRBJ2-3; v_gene: TRBV28; CDR3aa: CASSFRWGGTDTQYF; CDR3nt: TGTGCCAGCAGTTTTCGTTGGGGTGGCACAGATACGCAGTATTTT
d_gene: .; abundance: .; j_gene: TRBJ1-1; v_gene: TRBV27; CDR3aa: CASSLKPEAFF; CDR3nt: TGTGCCAGCAGTTTAAAGCCTGAAGCTTTCTTT
d_gene: .; abundance: .; j_gene: TRBJ1-6; v_gene: TRBV20-1; CDR3aa: CSARGGSPLHF; CDR3nt: TGCAGTGCTAGAGGGGGTTCACCCCTCCACTTT
d_gene: .; abundance: once; j_gene: TRBJ1-2; v_gene: TRBV28; CDR3aa: CASSLGDYGYTF; CDR3nt: TGTGCCAGCAGTCTGGGCGACTATGGCTACACCTTC
d_gene: .; abundance: .; j_gene: TRBJ2-2; v_gene: TRBV5-1; CDR3aa: CASSTRDYTGELFF; CDR3nt: TGCGCCAGCAGCACCCGGGACTACACCGGGGAGCTGTTTTTT
d_gene: .; abundance: .; j_gene: TRBJ1-5; v_gene: TRBV27; CDR3aa: CASSLSFYQPQHF; CDR3nt: TGTGCCAGCAGTTTATCTTTCTATCAGCCCCAGCATTTT